This paragraph reports one T cell receptor beta chain. The antigen is undetermined. The sample is drawn from a study of T cell repertoires in cytomegalovirus infection. At the level of the study: Public TCR beta signature analysis indicated the presence of both CMV infection and matching HLA type.

The study's findings and limits: Predominance within the ex vivo response was attributable to HLA-C-restricted CMV-specific TCR beta clonotypes.

The CDR3 runs to 16 residues. The V gene's germline CDR1 is LGHNA and CDR2 YNFKEQ. V gave up 3 bases and J gave up 1 base; unmatched junction bases: 6. Each CDR3 protein gets one entry after TCRdb re-called the reads with MiXCR. The table includes about 27,000 distinct CDR3 sequences, around 20% detected once. The sequences come from CD8+ T cells from cultured PBMCs, collected from culture after CMV antigen stimulation. The sequence was obtained from a human donor in good health (CMV status not recorded). Some clones in this sample may be carry-over from other donors' samples. The chain uses TRBV4-2 and TRBJ2-3, with 8 bases matching TRBD1. The CDR3 nucleotides are TGTGCCAGCAGCCACGCCTTGGGACAGGGCACAGATACGCAGTATTTT. Translated: CASSHALGQGTDTQYF.